This TCR beta chain was profiled in a study of shared clonotypes between healthy human individuals. Study-wide results and caveats: Non-shared clonotypes had lower generation probabilities than those shared by all four donors. A handful of donors had roughly 5.2% of their naive CD4 clonotypes in common. As a rule, naive subsets had a larger estimated richness than memory subsets.

Trimming left V 3 bases short and J 0 bases short, with 9 bases between. CDR1 and CDR2 (germline): MDHEN, SYDVKM. CDR3 length equals 15 residues. Details on this clone: Its matching antigen is unknown.

Those who donated were healthy HIV-negative adults, with no recent acute infections or vaccinations reported. The assay was immunoSEQ multiplex PCR, and TCRdb's table has in-frame clones only and misses some. The data contain approximately 1.5 million clones, 95% to 99% of them singletons. The sample comprised naive CD4+ T cells sorted from blood. Described subset: CD45RA+ positively selected. The clonotype was recovered from a young man in good health. The chain employs TRBV28 and TRBJ1-5; D unclear. CDR3 nucleotides: TGTGCCAGCAGTTTTTTAGACAATAGCAATCAGCCCCAGCATTTT. Protein sequence: CASSFLDNSNQPQHF.